This T cell receptor beta chain was documented in a study of T cells in Graves' hyperthyroidism and ophthalmopathy. Overall study: Pretreatment peripheral blood was obtained at initial diagnosis. Study conclusions and caveats: Clonotypes that were expanded in thyroid above 0.001 mostly appeared in blood too.

CDR1 is MNHNS and CDR2 is SASEGT in the germline V gene. The CDR3 length is 13 residues. V lost 6 bases, J lost 4 bases, and 12 bases lay in between. Uncontrolled infection, other autoimmune disease, pregnancy or lactation led to exclusion. Amplified regions were TCR beta CDR3 sequences from RNA transcripts. Initially, a first-round RT-PCR of the TCR CDR3 employed the HTBI primer set. In TCRdb, the multiplex PCR reads were re-called with MiXCR into one record per CDR3 protein. This table has 350,000 or so distinct CDR3 sequences, around a sixth appearing once. This clonotype was detected ten times or more. The antigen remains undetermined.

The sequenced material came from blood. V usage is TRBV6-1 and J usage is TRBJ1-1; D unclear. This TCR was sampled from a woman aged 40 to 50 with Graves' ophthalmopathy. The CDR3 loop reads CASRTKGFTEAFF. DNA for the CDR3: TGTGCCAGCAGAACTAAAGGGTTCACTGAAGCTTTCTTT.